These T cell receptor beta chains were read from a single sample in a study of CD8 T cells in ankylosing spondylitis. Via MiXCR, TCRdb re-called the 5' RACE reads, giving one row per CDR3 protein. The table shows about 540,000 distinct CDR3 sequences, with about 13% occurring only once. Specimen: blood, either unsorted or a sorted T cell fraction (not recorded which). The receptors stem from a male donor with ankylosing spondylitis. The CDR3 runs from the conserved cysteine through the conserved F or W. Each record gives: J gene, clone size, V gene, D gene, CDR3 DNA, CDR3 protein. The D gene is left open where the match is weak. Only some rows state a clone size, as once, few, many or a class for expanded clones.

TRBJ1-1	once	TRBV27	-	TGTGCCAGCAAATTCGGGGGAGACCTGAACACTGAAGCTTTCTTT	CASKFGGDLNTEAFF
TRBJ2-7	-	TRBV5-6	-	TGTGCCAGCAGCTTGGAAACAGGGAGCTACGAGCAGTACTTC	CASSLETGSYEQYF
TRBJ2-1	-	TRBV4-1	-	TGCGCCAGCAGCCAAGATCTTGGTCGGTCGAGGGATGAGCAGTTCTTC	CASSQDLGRSRDEQFF
TRBJ1-5	many	TRBV24-1	TRBD1	TGTGCCACCAGTGACTGGCGACAGGGGGCTGGTCAGCCCCAGCATTTT	CATSDWRQGAGQPQHF
TRBJ2-5	many	TRBV29-1	-	TGCAGCACCCGACAGGGAGGTTCGGAGACCCAGTACTTC	CSTRQGGSETQYF
TRBJ1-5	few	TRBV7-2	-	TGTGCCAGCAGCTTAACAGGGAACACCTACAATCAGCCCCAGCATTTT	CASSLTGNTYNQPQHF
TRBJ1-2	many	TRBV15	-	TGTGCCACCAGCGCTGACAGCAACTATGGCTACACCTTC	CATSADSNYGYTF
TRBJ2-1	-	TRBV5-1	-	TGCGCCAGCAGCTTCGGGGCAGGGGGGAATGAGCAGTTCTTC	CASSFGAGGNEQFF
TRBJ2-2	few	TRBV18	-	TGTGCCAGCTCACCAGTAACGCCCGGGGACGGGGAGCTGTTTTTT	CASSPVTPGDGELFF
TRBJ1-1	-	TRBV6-1	TRBD1	TGTGCCAGCAGTGGCTACAGGGGGTCGAGGACTGAAGCTTTCTTT	CASSGYRGSRTEAFF
TRBJ2-7	-	TRBV5-1	TRBD2	TGCGCCAGCAGCTCGGGACTAGGGGACTACGAGCAGTACTTC	CASSSGLGDYEQYF
TRBJ1-2	-	TRBV5-1	TRBD1	TGCGCCAGCAGCTTTGACGGACAGGCAGGCTACACCTTC	CASSFDGQAGYTF
TRBJ1-1	few	TRBV5-1	-	TGCGCCAGCAGCTCTGGAGAACTTGAAGCTTTCTTT	CASSSGELEAFF
TRBJ2-1	-	TRBV28	TRBD1	TGTGCCACTTCCGTGGATAACAGGGGGGACAATGAGCAGTTCTTC	CATSVDNRGDNEQFF
TRBJ2-7	many	TRBV7-9	TRBD1	TGTGCCAGCAGCCCCCCCCGGACAGGGGGGACCTACGAGCAGTACTTC	CASSPPRTGGTYEQYF
TRBJ2-7	-	TRBV10-3	TRBD2	TGTGCCATCAGCCCCAGCGGGAGGGGGTCCTACGAGCAGTACTTC	CAISPSGRGSYEQYF